These 23 T cell receptor beta chains were sequenced from one sample in a study of response to subunit inactivated influenza vaccine. TCRdb re-called the RT-PCR reads through MiXCR, storing one row per CDR3 protein. The sample yields about 530,000 distinct CDR3 sequences, 10% to 15% seen once. Specimen: PBMCs from blood, collected more than 35 days after vaccination. The receptors here all came from a man aged 45 to 65 who received an inactivated influenza vaccine.

This clonotype appeared many times. This chain links TRBV29-1 with TRBJ2-7, with D maybe TRBD2 (6 bases). This CDR3 has 15 residues. The V and J ends lost 4 bases and 2 bases respectively, with 18 bases between them. Per the germline V gene, CDR1 is SQVTM and CDR2 is ANQGSEA. The CDR3 reads CSVVGEASAAYEQYF. CDR3 bases: TGCAGCGTTGTCGGTGAGGCTAGCGCGGCCTACGAGCAGTACTTC.

This rearrangement joins TRBV5-1 to TRBJ2-1; D is possibly TRBD1 (7 bases). CDR1 SGHRS and CDR2 YFSETQ come from the germline V gene. The CDR3 extends over 15 amino acids. Deletions cut 0 bases from V and 10 bases from J, with 17 bases between. CDR3 sequence (DNA): TGCGCCAGCAGCTTGGCAGGGGGGACTGGGATCGAGCAGTTCTTC. It is translated as CASSLAGGTGIEQFF.

A few counts support this clonotype. The chain is built from TRBV5-1 and TRBJ2-7; the match to TRBD1 covers 7 bases. The CDR3 sequence is 16 residues long. The V and J ends lost 0 bases and 6 bases, in that order; junction bases with no gene match: 12. The germline gives CDR1 SGHRS, CDR2 YFSETQ. CDR3 in amino acids: CASSLEQGIPTSEQYF. The CDR3 DNA is TGCGCCAGCAGCTTGGAACAGGGGATCCCAACTAGCGAGCAGTACTTC. The full variable domain, with the rest looked up from reference TRBV5-1 and TRBJ2-7, is KAGVTQTPRYLIKTRGQQVTLSCSPISGHRSVSWYQQTPGQGLQFLFEYFSETQRNKGNFPGRFSGRQFSNSRSEMNVSTLELGDSALYLCASSLEQGIPTSEQYFGPGTRLTVT.

This clonotype was seen only a few times. The rearrangement links TRBV28 to TRBJ2-5; 12 nucleotides align to TRBD2. Germline CDR1 MDHEN, CDR2 SYDVKM. Losses at the gene ends were 6 bases for V and 6 bases for J; bases not matched to a gene: 20. The CDR3 spans 19 residues. In DNA form, the CDR3 reads TGTGCCAGCAGCCCGACAGGGGGACTAGCGGGCGGTACTTGGAAGACCCAGTACTTC. Its translation: CASSPTGGLAGGTWKTQYF.

The chain recombines TRBV20-1 with TRBJ2-1, with 9 bases that match TRBD2. V lost 0 bases, J lost 4 bases, and 7 bases stayed unmatched. There are 16 residues in the CDR3. Germline values: CDR1 DFQATT, CDR2 SNEGSKA (reference sequence). CDR3 DNA sequence: TGCAGTGCTAGAGATCCTCGGACTAGCGCTTACAATGAGCAGTTCTTC. Protein product: CSARDPRTSAYNEQFF.

In its sample, this clonotype was seen a few times. This chain uses TRBV20-1 with TRBJ2-7; 8 bases align to TRBD2. Trimming at V came to 2 bases and at J to 3 bases, leaving 6 bases not matched to a gene. CDR1 is DFQATT and CDR2 is SNEGSKA in the germline V gene (reference sequence). The CDR3 contains 14 residues. CDR3 amino acids: CSARIPLAGYEQYF. The CDR3 region has the DNA TGCAGTGCTAGAATCCCCCTAGCGGGCTACGAGCAGTACTTC.

This clonotype was detected a few times. Written as DNA, the CDR3 is TGTGCCAGCTGCTCGGTTTGGGACACTGAAGCTTTCTTT. It codes for CASCSVWDTEAFF. This chain joins TRBV6-1 and TRBJ1-1; unclear D gene. V lost 8 bases to trimming and J lost 3 bases, with 13 bases between them. CDR1 MNHNS and CDR2 SASEGT come from the germline V gene. The CDR3 has 13 amino acids.

In DNA, the CDR3 is TGTGCCAGCAGACCTAGCGGGGGATATACGGAGACCCAGTACTTC. Its protein product is CASRPSGGYTETQYF. This rearrangement joins TRBV12-3 or TRBV12-4 to TRBJ2-5; 10 bases map to TRBD2. This CDR3 has 15 amino acids. V was clipped by 6 bases and J by 5 bases; unmatched bases: 9.

This clonotype was counted many times. This chain connects TRBV7-2 to TRBJ2-3; D could derive from TRBD1 or TRBD2 (5 bases each). Trimming took 4 bases from V and 1 from J, leaving 12 bases between them. The germline CDR1 and CDR2 sequences are SGHTA and FQGNSA. This CDR3 region has 15 residues. CDR3 in amino acids: CASSYTGPGTDTQYF. The CDR3 DNA reads as TGTGCCAGCAGCTACACGGGGCCAGGCACAGATACGCAGTATTTT.

This chain links TRBV4-1 with TRBJ2-1, with TRBD2 identical over 7 bases. The J segment lost 0 bases and the V segment lost 0 bases, leaving 8 bases of the junction unmatched. The CDR3 runs 18 residues. The germline gives CDR1 MGHRA, CDR2 YSYEKL. CDR3 nucleotides: TGCGCCAGCAGCCAAGATCCGCCGGGAGGAAGCTCCTACAATGAGCAGTTCTTC. Translated, it gives CASSQDPPGGSSYNEQFF.

A few counts support this clonotype. The chain couples TRBV29-1 to TRBJ2-1; D perhaps matches TRBD2 (6 bases). V was pared by 3 bases and J by 3 bases, with 12 bases between. From germline, CDR1 is SQVTM and CDR2 ANQGSEA. The CDR3 totals 14 residues. DNA of the CDR3: TGCAGCGTTGAGGAGGAGGGGTACTACAATGAGCAGTTCTTC. Its protein is CSVEEEGYYNEQFF.

This chain connects TRBV6-2 or TRBV6-3 to TRBJ2-7, with 7 bases matching TRBD1. Germline CDR1 and CDR2: MNHEY and SVGEGT. V lost 4 bases to trimming and J lost 13 bases; unmatched junction nucleotides: 10. The CDR3 has 12 residues. In nucleotides, the CDR3 is TGTGCCAGCAGTTTGATGGACAGGCCTCTATACTTC. This sequence encodes CASSLMDRPLYF.

V and J are TRBV6-2 or TRBV6-3 and TRBJ1-1; TRBD1 agrees at 10 bases. The CDR3 consists of 20 residues. Losses at the gene ends were 5 bases for V and 7 bases for J; bases not matched to a gene: 25. Germline CDR1 MNHEY, CDR2 SVGEGT. CDR3 nucleotides: TGTGCCAGCAGTCCGATCCGGGACAGGGGAAGACGAGGGGGGTCGGTTGAAGCTTTCTTT. Translation gives CASSPIRDRGRRGGSVEAFF.

There are a few counts of this clonotype. The chain links TRBV29-1 to TRBJ2-6, with 9 bases matching TRBD1. CDR3 length: 17 residues. Germline assignment: CDR1 SQVTM and CDR2 ANQGSEA. With V trimmed by 7 bases and J by 0 bases, 10 bases remained unmatched. CDR3 sequence: CSAGVGQGSSGANVLTF. As DNA, the CDR3 is TGCAGCGCCGGTGTAGGACAGGGGTCCTCTGGGGCCAACGTCCTGACTTTC. The variable domain in full, completed from reference TRBV29-1 and TRBJ2-6, reads SAVISQKPSRDICQRGTSLTIQCQVDSQVTMMFWYRQQPGQSLTLIATANQGSEATYESGFVIDKFPISRPNLTFSTLTVSNMSPEDSSIYLCSAGVGQGSSGANVLTFGAGSRLTVL.

The CDR3 spells CASSSWGNRETQYF. The CDR3 region has the DNA TGTGCCAGCAGTTCATGGGGGAATAGAGAGACCCAGTACTTC. The chain recombines TRBV12-3 or TRBV12-4 with TRBJ2-5; tentatively, D is TRBD1 or TRBD2 (5 bases each). There are 14 residues in the CDR3. With 4 bases removed from V and 4 bases from J, the gap between germline ends came to 13 bases.

The chain employs TRBV10-3 and TRBJ1-5, with 7 bases lining up with TRBD1. The CDR3 has 15 amino acids. The trim removed 10 bases at V and 0 bases at J, leaving 9 bases unmatched. Germline CDR1 is ENHRY and CDR2 is SYGVKD. The CDR3 nucleotides read TGTGCCACTGGGGAGGGGGCGAGTAGCAATCAGCCCCAGCATTTT. Protein: CATGEGASSNQPQHF.

The gene calls are TRBV24-1 and TRBJ2-5; D may match TRBD1 or TRBD2 (5 bases each). Trimming removed 9 bases at V and 4 bases at J, with 11 bases between. This CDR3 has 12 amino acids. Germline CDR1 is KGHDR and CDR2 is SFDVKD. DNA for the CDR3: TGTGCCACCGAGGGGCTCGGAGAGACCCAGTACTTC. It encodes CATEGLGETQYF.

This clonotype was detected many times. The V and J genes are TRBV5-1 and TRBJ2-3, with 12 positions matching TRBD1. Germline CDR1 and CDR2: SGHRS and YFSETQ. This CDR3 has 18 amino acids. V was clipped by 1 base and J by 1 base; unmatched bases: 7. The CDR3 DNA reads as TGCGCCAGCAGCTTGACGGGACAGGGGGCGCGGGGCACAGATACGCAGTATTTT. This translates into CASSLTGQGARGTDTQYF.

Here the CDR3 reads CASSLAQTGGFGYTF. In nucleotides, the CDR3 is TGTGCCAGCAGCTTAGCCCAGACAGGGGGCTTTGGCTACACCTTC. The V gene is TRBV7-2, the J gene TRBJ1-2; 10 bases fit TRBD1. The CDR3 spans 15 residues. The V and J ends lost 0 bases and 7 bases, in that order; junction bases with no gene match: 5. Germline V gives CDR1 SGHTA, CDR2 FQGNSA.

The rearrangement uses TRBV20-1 and TRBJ2-3, with D perhaps TRBD1 (6 bases). The germline V gene has CDR1 DFQATT and CDR2 SNEGSKA (reference sequence). Trimming pared 0 bases from V and 3 bases from J, leaving 16 bases between. The CDR3 sequence is 16 residues long. The CDR3 reads CSAREHRVVGTDTQYF. CDR3 bases: TGCAGTGCTAGAGAACACAGGGTCGTCGGGACAGATACGCAGTATTTT.

A few counts support this clonotype. V and J are TRBV4-2 and TRBJ2-3, with a tentative D call TRBD1 (6 bases). Between the trimmed V and J ends, which lost 0 bases and 4 bases, there was a span of 11 bases. From germline, CDR1 is LGHNA and CDR2 YNFKEQ. This CDR3 is built from 15 residues. The CDR3 DNA reads as TGTGCCAGCAGCCAAGAACAGGGTGGCGCAGATACGCAGTATTTT. Protein sequence: CASSQEQGGADTQYF.

This clonotype was detected many times. The gene calls are TRBV7-8 and TRBJ2-1; 12 bases align to TRBD2. Trimming took 0 bases from V and 7 from J; bases not matched to a gene: 7. The CDR3 loop spans 17 amino acids. Germline loops: CDR1 SGHVS, CDR2 FQNEAQ. CDR3 DNA sequence: TGTGCCAGCAGCTTAGCCACACTAGCGGGGGGTTGGAATGAGCAGTTCTTC. This gives the protein CASSLATLAGGWNEQFF.

V and J are TRBV4-2 and TRBJ1-2, with D perhaps TRBD1 (5 bases). Germline V gene sequence: CDR1 LGHNA, CDR2 YNFKEQ. Trimming removed 1 base from V and 0 bases from J, with 9 bases in between. The CDR3 runs to 15 residues. The DNA for the CDR3 is TGTGCCAGCAGCCAAGGGGGCTTGTCTAACTATGGCTACACCTTC. Protein product: CASSQGGLSNYGYTF.